The 8 T cell receptor beta chains given below trace back to one sample, sequenced in a study of OX40 agonist ivuxolimab in advanced cancers. Some clones are missing from TCRdb's copy, which holds only in-frame ones; the method was immunoSEQ multiplex PCR. The sample lists fewer than 70,000 clones; 65% to 80% were seen once. The source material was CD4+ or CD8+ T cells sorted from blood, sampled in a trial of the OX40 agonist ivuxolimab. The receptor set was obtained from an adult with an advanced solid tumor such as melanoma, head and neck, liver or kidney cancer.

The chain couples TRBV2 to TRBJ2-1; D is possibly TRBD1 (6 bases). Germline-derived CDR1 and CDR2 are SNHLY and FYNNEI. The V gene lost 4 bases and the J gene lost 8 bases, with 18 bases spanning the gap. This CDR3 comprises 15 residues. For the CDR3, the DNA is TGTGCCAGCAGTGTTGTGGGGACAACAATGGATGAGCAGTTCTTC. The encoded protein is CASSVVGTTMDEQFF.

This clone occurred once. This rearrangement joins TRBV10-1 to TRBJ2-7; a possible D gene is TRBD2 (6 bases). There are 13 residues in the CDR3. With 5 bases removed from V and 1 base from J, the gap between germline ends came to 9 bases. Germline loops: CDR1 WNHNN, CDR2 SYGVQD (reference sequence). The CDR3 bases are TGCGCCAGCAGTATGGCGGGATCCTACGAGCAGTACTTC. It translates to CASSMAGSYEQYF.

This clone came up many times. The chain joins TRBV9 to TRBJ1-3; TRBD1 matches at 9 bases. Trimming took 4 bases from V and 4 from J; bases not matched to a gene: 9. Germline V gene data show CDR1 as SGDLS and CDR2 as YYNGEE. The CDR3 runs 16 residues. CDR3 amino acids: CASSPRDRASGNTIYF. In nucleotides, the CDR3 is TGTGCCAGCAGCCCCCGGGACAGGGCCTCCGGAAACACCATATATTTT.

V is TRBV6-5 and J is TRBJ2-4, with D unresolved. Deletions cut 2 bases from V and 8 bases from J, with 10 bases between. The CDR3 has 13 residues. Germline CDR1 MNHEY, CDR2 SVGAGI. The CDR3 loop reads CASSYGRLDIQYF. The CDR3 DNA is TGTGCCAGCAGTTACGGACGGCTGGACATTCAGTACTTC.

The chain links TRBV9 to TRBJ2-2, with TRBD2 matching 16 bases. After removal of 0 bases from V and 5 bases from J, the junction contained 10 bases not matched to a gene. This CDR3 spans 20 amino acids. Germline CDR1 reads SGDLS; CDR2 reads YYNGEE. CDR3: CASSVATPGLAGGRTGELFF. The CDR3 bases are TGTGCCAGCAGCGTAGCCACTCCGGGACTAGCGGGAGGGAGGACCGGGGAGCTGTTTTTT. Complete variable domain (other parts from reference TRBV9 and TRBJ2-2): DSGVTQTPKHLITATGQRVTLRCSPRSGDLSVYWYQQSLDQGLQFLIQYYNGEERAKGNILERFSAQQFPDLHSELNLSSLELGDSALYFCASSVATPGLAGGRTGELFFGEGSRLTVL.

This clone was seen many times. V gene TRBV5-1 combines with J gene TRBJ2-5; 8 nucleotides match TRBD1. The CDR3 loop spans 15 amino acids. CDR1 SGHRS and CDR2 YFSETQ come from the germline V gene. J gave up 4 bases and V 7 bases, and 12 bases lay outside the gene matches. This CDR3 reads CASGINGQGGETQYF. Here the CDR3 DNA reads TGCGCCAGCGGAATAAATGGACAGGGAGGAGAGACCCAGTACTTC.

J is TRBJ1-1 and V is TRBV9; D might be TRBD1 (5 bases). The CDR3 spans 15 residues. Trimming left V 4 bases short and J 5 bases short, with 18 bases between. Per germline, CDR1 SGDLS and CDR2 YYNGEE. The CDR3 loop reads CASSKDTPGLTEAFF. Written as DNA, the CDR3 is TGTGCCAGCAGCAAGGACACTCCGGGGTTAACTGAAGCTTTCTTT. The full variable domain, with the rest looked up from reference TRBV9 and TRBJ1-1, is DSGVTQTPKHLITATGQRVTLRCSPRSGDLSVYWYQQSLDQGLQFLIQYYNGEERAKGNILERFSAQQFPDLHSELNLSSLELGDSALYFCASSKDTPGLTEAFFGQGTRLTVV.

The rearrangement links TRBV7-6 to TRBJ1-2; tentative D call: TRBD1 (5 bases). V was clipped by 1 base and J by 2 bases, with 8 bases between them. The CDR3 spans 14 residues. Germline lookup yields CDR1 SGHVS and CDR2 FNYEAQ. The CDR3 DNA is TGTGCCAGCAGCTTAGATAAGGGGAACTATGGCTACACCTTC. It codes for CASSLDKGNYGYTF.